The 29 T cell receptor beta chains below were found in one sample sequenced in a study of blood T cell repertoires in COVID-19. Assay used: immunoSEQ multiplex PCR; TCRdb lists only in-frame clones, some missing. The table records approximately 190,000 clones, around 84% of them present only once. The sequenced material came from peripheral blood. The receptors shown here come from a man younger than 45 with active or convalescent COVID-19.

The genes are TRBV15 and TRBJ1-4; D unresolved. The length of the CDR3 is 16 residues. The germline V and J ends were trimmed by 3 bases and 2 bases, with 13 bases remaining between them. Germline CDR1 is LNHNV and CDR2 is YYDKDF (reference sequence). Here the CDR3 DNA reads TGTGCCACCAGCAGCCGACTGCCGAGTACTAATGAAAAACTGTTTTTT. It encodes CATSSRLPSTNEKLFF.

This clone has a handful of counts. The chain links TRBV19 to TRBJ2-5; 10 nucleotides align to TRBD2. Germline V gene data show CDR1 as LNHDA and CDR2 as SQIVND (reference sequence). The ends lost 3 bases at V and 4 bases at J; junction bases unmatched: 11. There are 17 residues in the CDR3. The CDR3 protein is CASSIRGAGGPGETQYF. The CDR3, as DNA: TGTGCCAGTAGTATCCGAGGAGCGGGAGGGCCGGGAGAGACCCAGTACTTC.

The chain is built from TRBV4-1 and TRBJ1-2; TRBD1 might be the D (6 bases). Per the germline V gene, CDR1 is MGHRA and CDR2 is YSYEKL. V lost 5 bases, J lost 7 bases, and 8 bases lay in between. This CDR3 is built from 11 residues. CDR3 sequence (DNA): TGCGCCAGCAGCGGGGGGGCTGGCTACACCTTC. Amino acids: CASSGGAGYTF.

The rearrangement uses TRBV30 and TRBJ1-2; perhaps TRBD1 as D (6 bases). Trimming left V 1 base short and J 8 bases short, with 14 bases between. This CDR3 region has 13 residues. In germline, CDR1 is GTSNPN, CDR2 SVGIG (reference sequence). The CDR3 DNA sequence: TGTGCCTGGAGTGACGGTCTAACAGGGGGCTACACCTTC. It is translated as CAWSDGLTGGYTF.

This chain uses TRBV24-1 with TRBJ2-1, with D maybe TRBD2 (6 bases). Germline V gives CDR1 KGHDR, CDR2 SFDVKD. The CDR3 has 12 amino acids. V was cut by 6 bases and J by 6 bases, with 8 bases left in between. Here the CDR3 DNA reads TGTGCCACCAGTCGGCGGGGCAATGAGCAGTTCTTC. Amino acids: CATSRRGNEQFF.

This rearrangement joins TRBV30 to TRBJ2-1, with 10 bases aligning to TRBD2. The ends lost 3 bases at V and 3 bases at J; junction bases unmatched: 2. This CDR3 comprises 14 residues. Per germline, CDR1 GTSNPN and CDR2 SVGIG (reference sequence). CDR3 sequence reads: CAWRSSGSYNEQFF. In DNA, the CDR3 is TGTGCCTGGAGGTCTAGCGGGAGCTACAATGAGCAGTTCTTC.

In its sample, this clone was seen once. J is TRBJ2-7 and V is TRBV27; 11 bases are shared with TRBD2. The CDR3 totals 14 residues. Germline trimming cut 6 bases from V and 3 bases from J; bases unmatched to any gene: 4. Germline CDR1 and CDR2: MNHEY and SMNVEV (reference sequence). CDR3 coding DNA: TGTGCCAGCAGACGACTAGCGGGAAACTACGAGCAGTACTTC. Amino acid sequence: CASRRLAGNYEQYF.

In this sample, this clone turned up a few times. The chain recombines TRBV6-4 with TRBJ1-1; D call uncertain. Trimming stripped 3 bases from V and 4 bases from J, with 9 bases between. The CDR3 extends over 13 amino acids. Per the germline V gene, CDR1 is MRHNA and CDR2 is SNTAGT. The CDR3 region is CASSESRSTEAFF. The CDR3 region has the DNA TGTGCCAGCAGTGAGTCCCGGAGCACTGAAGCTTTCTTT.

This clone came up once. This chain joins TRBV7-2 and TRBJ1-5; no clear D. This CDR3 is built from 12 residues. CDR1 is SGHTA, CDR2 FQGNSA, per germline. Trimming pared 2 bases from V and 9 bases from J, leaving 8 bases between. CDR3 DNA sequence: TGTGCCAGCAGCTTACCCCCCGGGCCCCAGCATTTT. It codes for CASSLPPGPQHF.

This chain links TRBV4-1 with TRBJ1-1; 9 nucleotides match TRBD1. Germline CDR1 is MGHRA and CDR2 is YSYEKL. The CDR3 contains 17 residues. The V gene end was trimmed by 4 bases and the J gene end by 6 bases; junction bases not matched to a gene: 15. The CDR3 coding sequence is TGCGCCAGCAGCCTCCCCCCCGGGACAGGGACATTCGCTGAAGCTTTCTTT. This encodes CASSLPPGTGTFAEAFF.

The J gene is TRBJ1-4, the V gene TRBV10-2, with D uncertain. The CDR3 totals 19 residues. V was pared by 0 bases and J by 2 bases, with 19 bases between. Per the germline V gene, CDR1 is WSHSY and CDR2 is SAAADI. Here the CDR3 DNA reads TGCGCCAGCAGTGAGTCGATCTTCCCCGGGTTTGCGACTAATGAAAAACTGTTTTTT. It encodes CASSESIFPGFATNEKLFF.

The chain is built from TRBV12-3 or TRBV12-4 and TRBJ2-5, with a possible D match to TRBD2 (5 bases). Trimming stripped 7 bases from V and 7 bases from J, with 13 bases between. This CDR3 contains 12 residues. The CDR3 coding sequence is TGTGCCAGCACCCCGGACGGAGGGACCCAGTACTTC. It translates to CASTPDGGTQYF.

The chain combines TRBV14 with TRBJ2-5; no definite D call. The V end lost 4 bases, the J end lost 1 base, and 4 bases lay between the germline ends. Looked up from germline, CDR1 is SGHDN and CDR2 is FVKESK. The CDR3 spans 12 residues. The CDR3 region has the DNA TGTGCCAGCAGCCTCATCCAAGAGACCCAGTACTTC. Amino acid sequence: CASSLIQETQYF.

CDR3 residues: CASSEEDRGLSGYTF. DNA for the CDR3: TGTGCCAGCAGCGAGGAGGACAGGGGGCTAAGTGGCTACACCTTC. V gene TRBV13 combines with J gene TRBJ1-2; TRBD1 aligns across 11 bases. CDR3 size: 15 residues. V shed 5 bases, J shed 7 bases, and the junction held 9 bases outside the gene matches. The V gene's germline CDR1 is PRHDT and CDR2 FYEKMQ (reference sequence).

V and J are TRBV27 and TRBJ1-1; D uncertain. V was clipped by 5 bases and J by 0 bases, with 13 bases between them. The CDR3 is made up of 15 amino acids. Germline loops: CDR1 MNHEY, CDR2 SMNVEV (reference sequence). The CDR3 DNA follows: TGTGCCAGCAGTCGAAGCGGAGGATTGAACACTGAAGCTTTCTTT. As protein: CASSRSGGLNTEAFF.

The genes are TRBV3-1 (or the pseudogene TRBV3-2) and TRBJ2-1; 7 positions match TRBD1. This CDR3 contains 15 residues. The V gene end was trimmed by 1 base and the J gene end by 3 bases; junction bases not matched to a gene: 3. CDR1 is LGHDT and CDR2 is YNNKEL in the germline V gene (reference sequence). CDR3 in amino acids: CASSQVSGGYNEQFF. The CDR3 DNA sequence: TGTGCCAGCAGCCAAGTGTCAGGGGGCTACAATGAGCAGTTCTTC.

The chain employs TRBV5-8 and TRBJ2-1; 7 bases are shared with TRBD2. Germline V gives CDR1 SGHTS, CDR2 YDEGEE. CDR3 size: 15 residues. The trim removed 6 bases at V and 0 bases at J, leaving 6 bases unmatched. CDR3 DNA sequence: TGTGCCAGCATGTCGCGGGAGAGCTCCTACAATGAGCAGTTCTTC. It translates to CASMSRESSYNEQFF.

The rearrangement joins TRBV6-5 to TRBJ1-5; D is perhaps TRBD1 (5 bases). V was pared by 7 bases and J by 1 base, with 8 bases between. Per germline, CDR1 MNHEY and CDR2 SVGAGI. This CDR3 has 13 residues. CDR3 loop: CASTTGSNQPQHF. CDR3 DNA sequence: TGTGCCAGCACTACAGGAAGCAATCAGCCCCAGCATTTT.

This clone was seen a handful of times. The chain combines TRBV6-5 with TRBJ1-2; the match to TRBD1 covers 9 bases. Germline values: CDR1 MNHEY, CDR2 SVGAGI. The CDR3 loop spans 13 amino acids. The junction had 4 bases not matched to a gene; V was cut back by 6 bases and J by 5 bases. The CDR3 is CASRGQGEYGYTF. CDR3 coding DNA: TGTGCCAGCAGGGGACAGGGCGAGTATGGCTACACCTTC.

The J gene is TRBJ2-2, the V gene TRBV5-6; 11 bases fit TRBD1. V dropped 1 base and J dropped 6; count of bases not matched to a gene: 5. The CDR3 consists of 16 residues. Germline CDR1 and CDR2: SGHDT and YYEEEE. The CDR3 reads CASSLLGQGEPGELFF. The CDR3 coding sequence is TGTGCCAGCAGCTTGCTGGGACAGGGGGAACCCGGGGAGCTGTTTTTT.

The chain links TRBV18 to TRBJ1-1; D call uncertain. V lost 4 bases and J lost 0, with 15 bases in between. The CDR3 is 16 amino acids. Looked up from germline, CDR1 is KGHSH and CDR2 is LQKENI. The CDR3 spells CASSLTAAGMNTEAFF. The CDR3 nucleotides are TGTGCCAGCTCACTGACCGCTGCAGGTATGAACACTGAAGCTTTCTTT.

V usage is TRBV7-8 and J usage is TRBJ2-7, with a tentative D call TRBD2 (6 bases). The germline V gene encodes CDR1 SGHVS and CDR2 FQNEAQ. The CDR3 loop spans 15 amino acids. With 3 bases removed from V and 3 bases from J, the gap between germline ends came to 15 bases. The CDR3 loop is CASSFGGQGLYEQYV. The CDR3 region has the DNA TGTGCCAGCAGCTTCGGTGGGCAGGGACTCTACGAGCAGTACGTC.

This clone has just a few counts. The gene calls are TRBV19 and TRBJ1-6, with unresolved D. Per the germline V gene, CDR1 is LNHDA and CDR2 is SQIVND (reference sequence). Trimming cost V 1 base and J 7 bases, with 8 bases left between them. The CDR3 consists of 14 residues. The CDR3 is CASSIGLSNSPLHF. In nucleotides, the CDR3 is TGTGCCAGTAGTATAGGGCTGTCGAATTCACCCCTCCACTTT. The full variable domain, rest sourced from reference TRBV19 and TRBJ1-6, is DGGITQSPKYLFRKEGQNVTLSCEQNLNHDAMYWYRQDPGQGLRLIYYSQIVNDFQKGDIAEGYSVSREKKESFPLTVTSAQKNPTAFYLCASSIGLSNSPLHFGNGTRLTVT.

In the case of this clone: Other DNA sequences within the sample encode an identical CDR3. The rearrangement joins TRBV11-2 to TRBJ2-3; 8 bases fit TRBD2. CDR1 and CDR2 (germline): SGHAT, FQNNGV. The junction had 5 bases not matched to a gene; V was cut back by 1 base and J by 2 bases. This CDR3 comprises 16 residues. The CDR3 spells CASSLGAGGSTDTQYF. DNA of the CDR3: TGTGCCAGCAGCTTAGGGGCGGGGGGCTCCACAGATACGCAGTATTTT.

This chain links TRBV5-1 with TRBJ2-2, with TRBD1 matching over 9 bases. Trimming removed 4 bases from V and 2 bases from J; junction bases left unmatched: 3. Per germline, CDR1 SGHRS and CDR2 YFSETQ. The CDR3 is 15 residues long. In DNA form, the CDR3 reads TGCGCCAGCAGCGAGGGACAGGGCAACACCGGGGAGCTGTTTTTT. This encodes CASSEGQGNTGELFF. Full variable domain (remainder filled in from reference TRBV5-1 and TRBJ2-2): KAGVTQTPRYLIKTRGQQVTLSCSPISGHRSVSWYQQTPGQGLQFLFEYFSETQRNKGNFPGRFSGRQFSNSRSEMNVSTLELGDSALYLCASSEGQGNTGELFFGEGSRLTVL.

This rearrangement joins TRBV6-2 or TRBV6-3 to TRBJ2-1; D is perhaps TRBD2 (6 bases). From germline, CDR1 is MNHEY and CDR2 SVGEGT. This CDR3 spans 19 amino acids. V lost 6 bases, J lost 0 bases, and 24 bases lay in between. The CDR3 is CASSPSGLADPSSYNEQFF. DNA of the CDR3: TGTGCCAGCAGCCCTTCGGGACTCGCGGACCCGAGCTCCTACAATGAGCAGTTCTTC.

The chain recombines TRBV6-5 with TRBJ1-1; TRBD1 agrees at 9 bases. CDR1 is MNHEY, CDR2 SVGAGI, per germline. This CDR3 has 14 residues. The junction had 8 bases not matched to a gene; V was cut back by 6 bases and J by 6 bases. The CDR3 spells CASSDTGGISEAFF. The CDR3 nucleotides are TGTGCCAGCAGCGACACAGGGGGCATCTCTGAAGCTTTCTTT.

The rearrangement uses TRBV28 and TRBJ2-7, with TRBD1 as a possible D gene (6 bases). CDR1 MDHEN and CDR2 SYDVKM come from the germline V gene. The CDR3 has 12 amino acids. The V end lost 5 bases, the J end lost 3 bases, and 8 bases lay between the germline ends. The CDR3 DNA reads TGTGCCAGCAGTCTGACAGGCTACGAGCAGTACGTC. Translated: CASSLTGYEQYV.

This chain uses TRBV6-5 with TRBJ2-3; 9 positions match TRBD1. This CDR3 contains 15 residues. The V gene's germline CDR1 is MNHEY and CDR2 SVGAGI. V shed 5 bases and J 4 bases; nucleotides not matched to a gene: 7. As DNA, the CDR3 is TGTGCCAGCAGTAGAACAGGGGGCTGGGCAGATACGCAGTATTTT. Translated: CASSRTGGWADTQYF.